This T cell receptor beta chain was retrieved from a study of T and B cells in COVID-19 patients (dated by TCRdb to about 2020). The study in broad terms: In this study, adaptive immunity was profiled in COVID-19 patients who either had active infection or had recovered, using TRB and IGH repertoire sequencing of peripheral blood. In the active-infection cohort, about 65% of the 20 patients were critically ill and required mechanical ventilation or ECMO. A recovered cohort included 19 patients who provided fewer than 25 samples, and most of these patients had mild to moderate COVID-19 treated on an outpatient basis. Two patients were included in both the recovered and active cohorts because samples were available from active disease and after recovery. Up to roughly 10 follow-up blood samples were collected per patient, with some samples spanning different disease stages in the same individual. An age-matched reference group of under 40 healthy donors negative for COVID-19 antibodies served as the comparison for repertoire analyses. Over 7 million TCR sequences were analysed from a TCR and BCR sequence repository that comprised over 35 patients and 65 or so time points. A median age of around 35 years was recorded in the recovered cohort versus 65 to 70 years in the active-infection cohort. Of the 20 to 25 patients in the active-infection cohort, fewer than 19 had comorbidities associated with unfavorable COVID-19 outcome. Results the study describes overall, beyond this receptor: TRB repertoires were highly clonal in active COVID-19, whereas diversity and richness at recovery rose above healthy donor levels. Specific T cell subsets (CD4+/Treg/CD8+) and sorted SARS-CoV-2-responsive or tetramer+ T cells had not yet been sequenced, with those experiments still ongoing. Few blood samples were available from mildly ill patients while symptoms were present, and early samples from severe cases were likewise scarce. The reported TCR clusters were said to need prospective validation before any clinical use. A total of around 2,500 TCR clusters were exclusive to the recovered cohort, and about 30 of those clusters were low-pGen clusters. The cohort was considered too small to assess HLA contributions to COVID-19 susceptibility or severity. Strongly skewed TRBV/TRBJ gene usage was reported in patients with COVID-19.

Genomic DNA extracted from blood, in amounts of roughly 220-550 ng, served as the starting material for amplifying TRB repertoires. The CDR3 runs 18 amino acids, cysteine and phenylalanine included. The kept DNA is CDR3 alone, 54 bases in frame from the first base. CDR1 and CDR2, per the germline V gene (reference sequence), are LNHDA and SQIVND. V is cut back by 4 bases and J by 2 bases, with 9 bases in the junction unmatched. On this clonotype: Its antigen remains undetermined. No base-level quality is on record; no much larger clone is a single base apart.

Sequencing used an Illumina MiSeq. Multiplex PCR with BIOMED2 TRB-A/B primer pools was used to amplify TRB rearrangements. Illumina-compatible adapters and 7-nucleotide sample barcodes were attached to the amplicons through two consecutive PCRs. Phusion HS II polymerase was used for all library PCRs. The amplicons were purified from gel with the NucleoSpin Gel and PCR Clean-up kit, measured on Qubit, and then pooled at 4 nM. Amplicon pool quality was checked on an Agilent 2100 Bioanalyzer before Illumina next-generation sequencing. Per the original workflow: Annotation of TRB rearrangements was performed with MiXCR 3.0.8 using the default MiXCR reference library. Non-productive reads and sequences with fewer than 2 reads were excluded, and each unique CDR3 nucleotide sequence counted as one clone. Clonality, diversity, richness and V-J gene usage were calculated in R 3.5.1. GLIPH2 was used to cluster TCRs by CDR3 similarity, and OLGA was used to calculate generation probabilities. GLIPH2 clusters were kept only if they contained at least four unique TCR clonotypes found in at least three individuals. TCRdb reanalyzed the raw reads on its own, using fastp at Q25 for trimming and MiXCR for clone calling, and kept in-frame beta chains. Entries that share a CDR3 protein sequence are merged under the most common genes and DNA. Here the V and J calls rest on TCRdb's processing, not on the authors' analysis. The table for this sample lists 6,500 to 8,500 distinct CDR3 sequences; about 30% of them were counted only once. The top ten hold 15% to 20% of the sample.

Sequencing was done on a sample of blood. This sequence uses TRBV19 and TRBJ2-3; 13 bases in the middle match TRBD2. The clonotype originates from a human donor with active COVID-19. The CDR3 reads CASSTGLAGPVNTDTQYF. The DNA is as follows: TGTGCCAGTAGTACGGGACTAGCGGGACCGGTTAACACAGATACGCAGTATTTT.